This T cell receptor (beta chain) comes out of a study of T-cell memory formation after mild COVID-19. Whole-study context: Clusters of TCRs were largely donor specific. General observations from the study: CD4+ contracting clones lay mainly in CM and EM, CD8+ ones in EMRA. Clones contracting day 15 to 85 were balanced CD4/CD8; later expanders leaned CD4+. Detection of some responders pre-infection suggested pre-existing cross-reactive memory T cells participated.

This clonotype was recorded at least ten times. The antigen remains undetermined. TCRdb re-called the 5' RACE reads with MiXCR, one entry per CDR3 protein. This table holds under 550,000 distinct CDR3 sequences, under 20% found once. V was shortened by 0 bases and J by 2 bases, with 9 bases between the two germline ends. Germline V gene lookup returns CDR1 SGHRS and CDR2 YFSETQ. This CDR3 region has 15 residues. What was sequenced was PBMCs or a T cell subset sorted from them (not recorded which). The gene calls are TRBV5-1 and TRBJ2-1; TRBD1 or TRBD2 may be the D gene (5 bases each). The origin of this receptor is a man aged 18 to 30 who had mild COVID-19 (a few samples of this study predate the infection). Cell type and time point are not known. The CDR3 reads CASSLGGYPYNEQFF. The CDR3 DNA reads TGCGCCAGCAGCTTGGGGGGGTACCCCTACAATGAGCAGTTCTTC. Full variable domain (remainder filled in from reference TRBV5-1 and TRBJ2-1): KAGVTQTPRYLIKTRGQQVTLSCSPISGHRSVSWYQQTPGQGLQFLFEYFSETQRNKGNFPGRFSGRQFSNSRSEMNVSTLELGDSALYLCASSLGGYPYNEQFFGPGTRLTVL.